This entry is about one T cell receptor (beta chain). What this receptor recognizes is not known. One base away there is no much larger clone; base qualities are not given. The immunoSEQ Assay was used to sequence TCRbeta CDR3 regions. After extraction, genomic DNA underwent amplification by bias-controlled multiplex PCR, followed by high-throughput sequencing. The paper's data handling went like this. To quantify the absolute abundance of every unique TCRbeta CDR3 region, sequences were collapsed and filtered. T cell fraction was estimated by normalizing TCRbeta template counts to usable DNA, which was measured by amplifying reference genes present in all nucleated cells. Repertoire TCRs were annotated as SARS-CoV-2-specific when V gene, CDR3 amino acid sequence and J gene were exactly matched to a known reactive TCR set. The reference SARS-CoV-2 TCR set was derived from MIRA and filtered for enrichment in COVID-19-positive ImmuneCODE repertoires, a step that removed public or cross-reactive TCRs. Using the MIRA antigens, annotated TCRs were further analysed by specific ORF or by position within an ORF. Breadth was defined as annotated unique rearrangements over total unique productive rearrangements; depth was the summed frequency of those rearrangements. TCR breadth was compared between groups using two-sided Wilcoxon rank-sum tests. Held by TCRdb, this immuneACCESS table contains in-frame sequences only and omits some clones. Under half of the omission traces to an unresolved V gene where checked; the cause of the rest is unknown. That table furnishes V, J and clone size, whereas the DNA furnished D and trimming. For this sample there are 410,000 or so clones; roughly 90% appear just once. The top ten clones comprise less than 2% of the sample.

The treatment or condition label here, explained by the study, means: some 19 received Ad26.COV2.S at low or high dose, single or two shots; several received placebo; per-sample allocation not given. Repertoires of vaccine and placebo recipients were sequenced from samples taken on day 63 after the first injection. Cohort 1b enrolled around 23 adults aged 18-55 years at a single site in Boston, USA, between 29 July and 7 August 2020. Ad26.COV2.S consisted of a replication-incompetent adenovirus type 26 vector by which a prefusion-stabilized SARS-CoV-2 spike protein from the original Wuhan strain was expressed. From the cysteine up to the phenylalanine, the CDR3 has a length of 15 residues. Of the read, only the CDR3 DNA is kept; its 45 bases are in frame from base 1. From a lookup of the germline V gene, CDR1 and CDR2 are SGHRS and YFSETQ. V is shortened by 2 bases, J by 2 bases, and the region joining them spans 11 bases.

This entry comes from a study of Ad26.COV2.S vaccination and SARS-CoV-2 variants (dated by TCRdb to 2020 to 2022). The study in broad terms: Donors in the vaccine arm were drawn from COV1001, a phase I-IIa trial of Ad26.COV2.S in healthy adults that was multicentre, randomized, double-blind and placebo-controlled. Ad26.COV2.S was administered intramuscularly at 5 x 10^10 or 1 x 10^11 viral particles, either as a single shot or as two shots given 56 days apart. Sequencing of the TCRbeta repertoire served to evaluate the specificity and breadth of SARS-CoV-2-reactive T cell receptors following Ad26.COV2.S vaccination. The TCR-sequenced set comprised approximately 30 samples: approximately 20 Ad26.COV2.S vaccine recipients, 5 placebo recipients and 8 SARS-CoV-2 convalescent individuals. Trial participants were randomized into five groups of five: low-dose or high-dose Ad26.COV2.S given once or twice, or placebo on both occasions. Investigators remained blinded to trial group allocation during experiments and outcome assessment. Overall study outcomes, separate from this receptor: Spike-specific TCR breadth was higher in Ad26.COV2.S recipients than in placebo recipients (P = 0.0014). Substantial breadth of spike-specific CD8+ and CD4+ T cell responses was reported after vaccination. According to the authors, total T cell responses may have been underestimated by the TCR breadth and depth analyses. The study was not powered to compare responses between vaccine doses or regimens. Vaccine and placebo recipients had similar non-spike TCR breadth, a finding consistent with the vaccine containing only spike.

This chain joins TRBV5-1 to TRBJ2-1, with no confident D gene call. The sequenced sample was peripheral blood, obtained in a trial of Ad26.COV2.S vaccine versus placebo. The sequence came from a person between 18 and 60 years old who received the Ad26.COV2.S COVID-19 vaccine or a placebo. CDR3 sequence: CASSFVGTTYNEQFF. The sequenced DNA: TGCGCCAGCAGCTTCGTGGGAACCACCTACAATGAGCAGTTCTTC.